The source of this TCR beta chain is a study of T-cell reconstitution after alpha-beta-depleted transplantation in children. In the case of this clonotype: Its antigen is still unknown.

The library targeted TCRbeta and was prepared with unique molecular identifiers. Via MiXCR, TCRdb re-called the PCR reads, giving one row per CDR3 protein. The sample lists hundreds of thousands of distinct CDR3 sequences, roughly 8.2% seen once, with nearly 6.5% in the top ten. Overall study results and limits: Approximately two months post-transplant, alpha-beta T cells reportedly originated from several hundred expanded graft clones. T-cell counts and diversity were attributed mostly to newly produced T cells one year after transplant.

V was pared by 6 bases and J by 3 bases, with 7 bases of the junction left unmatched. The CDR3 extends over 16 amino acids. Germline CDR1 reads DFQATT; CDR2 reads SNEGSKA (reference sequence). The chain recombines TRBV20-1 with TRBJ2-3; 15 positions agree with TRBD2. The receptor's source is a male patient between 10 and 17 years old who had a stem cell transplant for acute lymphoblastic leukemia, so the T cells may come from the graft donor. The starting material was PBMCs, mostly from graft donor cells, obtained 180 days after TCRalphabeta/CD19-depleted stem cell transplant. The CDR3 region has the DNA TGCAGTGCACAGGGACTAGCGGGGGGAGGTACAGATACGCAGTATTTT. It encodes CSAQGLAGGGTDTQYF.